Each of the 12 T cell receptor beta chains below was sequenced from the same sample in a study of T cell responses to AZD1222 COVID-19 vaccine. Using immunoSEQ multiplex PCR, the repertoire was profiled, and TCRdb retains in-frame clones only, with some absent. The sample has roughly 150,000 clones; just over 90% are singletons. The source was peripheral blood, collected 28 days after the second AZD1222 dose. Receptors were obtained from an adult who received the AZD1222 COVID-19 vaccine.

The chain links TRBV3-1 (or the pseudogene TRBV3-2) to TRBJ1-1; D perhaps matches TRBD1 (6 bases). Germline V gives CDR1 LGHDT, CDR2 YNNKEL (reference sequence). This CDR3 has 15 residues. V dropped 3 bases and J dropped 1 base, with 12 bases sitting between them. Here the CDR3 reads CASSQPGGGNTEAFF. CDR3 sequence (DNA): TGTGCCAGCAGCCAGCCGGGGGGCGGGAACACTGAAGCTTTCTTT.

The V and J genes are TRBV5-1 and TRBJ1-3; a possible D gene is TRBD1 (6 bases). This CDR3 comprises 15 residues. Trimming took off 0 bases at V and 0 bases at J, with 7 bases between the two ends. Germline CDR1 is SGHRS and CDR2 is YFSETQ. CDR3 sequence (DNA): TGCGCCAGCAGCTTGGTAGGGGGCTCTGGAAACACCATATATTTT. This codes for CASSLVGGSGNTIYF.

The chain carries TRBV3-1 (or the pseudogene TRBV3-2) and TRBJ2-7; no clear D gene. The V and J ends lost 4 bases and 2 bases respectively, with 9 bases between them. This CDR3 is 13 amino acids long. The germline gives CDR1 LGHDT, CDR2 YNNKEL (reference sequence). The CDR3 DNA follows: TGTGCCAGCAGCCGCACCCCCCCCTACGAGCAGTACTTC. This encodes CASSRTPPYEQYF.

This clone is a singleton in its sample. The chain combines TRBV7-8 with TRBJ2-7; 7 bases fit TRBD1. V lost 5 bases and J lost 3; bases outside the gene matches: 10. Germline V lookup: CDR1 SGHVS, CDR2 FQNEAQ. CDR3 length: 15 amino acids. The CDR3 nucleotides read TGTGCCAGCAGCGCAGAGGTTAGGGGGCTCTACGAGCAGTACTTC. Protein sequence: CASSAEVRGLYEQYF.

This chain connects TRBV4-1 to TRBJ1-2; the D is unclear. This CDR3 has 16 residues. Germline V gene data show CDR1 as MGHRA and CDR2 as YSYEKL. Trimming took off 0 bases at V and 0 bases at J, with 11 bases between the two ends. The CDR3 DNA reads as TGCGCCAGCAGCCAAGATCGAGCAGGAGCTAACTATGGCTACACCTTC. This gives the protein CASSQDRAGANYGYTF.

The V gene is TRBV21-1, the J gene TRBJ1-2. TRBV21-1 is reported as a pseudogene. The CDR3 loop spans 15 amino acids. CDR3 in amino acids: CASSPREGFCDGYTF. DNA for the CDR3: TGTGCCAGCAGCCCGCGGGAGGGTTTTTGCGATGGCTACACCTTC.

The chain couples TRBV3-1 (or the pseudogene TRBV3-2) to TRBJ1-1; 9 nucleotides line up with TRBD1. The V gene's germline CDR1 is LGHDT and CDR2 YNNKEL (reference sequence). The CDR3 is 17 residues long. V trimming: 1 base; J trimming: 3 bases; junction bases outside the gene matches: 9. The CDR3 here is CASSQAGTGSWDTEAFF. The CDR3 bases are TGTGCCAGCAGCCAAGCCGGGACAGGGAGTTGGGACACTGAAGCTTTCTTT.

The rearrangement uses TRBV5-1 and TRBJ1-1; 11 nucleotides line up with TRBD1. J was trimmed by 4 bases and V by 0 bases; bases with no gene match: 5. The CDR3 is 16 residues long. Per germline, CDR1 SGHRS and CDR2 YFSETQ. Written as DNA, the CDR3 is TGCGCCAGCAGCTTGGAGGTCGGGACAGGGGGCACTGAAGCTTTCTTT. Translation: CASSLEVGTGGTEAFF.

CDR3 amino acids: CASAGTGFVTIYF. The CDR3, as DNA: TGTGCCAGCGCCGGGACAGGGTTTGTCACCATATATTTT. The chain joins TRBV6-5 to TRBJ1-3; 9 nucleotides align to TRBD1. The CDR3 totals 13 residues. Germline values: CDR1 MNHEY, CDR2 SVGAGI. Losses at the gene ends were 8 bases for V and 9 bases for J; bases not matched to a gene: 8.

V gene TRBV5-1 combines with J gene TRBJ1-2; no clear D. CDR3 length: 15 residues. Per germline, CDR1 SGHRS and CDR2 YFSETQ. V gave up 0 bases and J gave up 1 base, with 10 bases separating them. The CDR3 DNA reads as TGCGCCAGCAGCTTGGACGGGAACCTTAACTATGGCTACACCTTC. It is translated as CASSLDGNLNYGYTF.

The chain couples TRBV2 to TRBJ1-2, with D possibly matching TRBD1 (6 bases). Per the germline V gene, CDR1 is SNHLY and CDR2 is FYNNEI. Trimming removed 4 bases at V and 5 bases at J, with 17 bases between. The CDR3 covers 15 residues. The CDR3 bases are TGTGCCAGCAGTGGACAGGCCCTGGAAGGGTATGGCTACACCTTC. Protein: CASSGQALEGYGYTF.

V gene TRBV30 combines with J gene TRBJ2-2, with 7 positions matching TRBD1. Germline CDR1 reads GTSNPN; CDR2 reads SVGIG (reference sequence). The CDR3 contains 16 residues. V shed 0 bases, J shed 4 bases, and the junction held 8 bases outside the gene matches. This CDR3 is CAWSVLGTVFTGELFF. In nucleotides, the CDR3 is TGTGCCTGGAGTGTACTTGGGACAGTCTTCACCGGGGAGCTGTTTTTT.